Listed below are T cell receptor beta chains from one sample, sequenced in a study of vaccination and CD4 T cells after COVID-19. MiXCR was run by TCRdb on the PCR reads, yielding one entry per CDR3 protein. Here the sample spans roughly 30,000 distinct CDR3 sequences, under 65% being singletons. Sequences were derived from CD4+ T cells from blood, sampled about 7 months after SARS-CoV-2 vaccination. The receptors derive from a human donor who had recovered from COVID-19. The CDR3 runs from the conserved cysteine through the conserved F or W. The order of the fields is V gene, D gene, J gene, clone size, CDR3 protein, CDR3 DNA. The D gene is left open where the match is weak. A clone size is listed for some rows: how often the clone was seen (once, few, many), or a class if it is expanded.

v_gene: TRBV2
d_gene: NA
j_gene: TRBJ2-1
abundance: NA
CDR3aa: CASRRQVNEQFF
CDR3nt: TGTGCCAGCAGGCGACAGGTCAATGAGCAGTTCTTC

v_gene: TRBV6-1
d_gene: NA
j_gene: TRBJ2-3
abundance: NA
CDR3aa: CAAGRSDLGDTQYF
CDR3nt: TGTGCCGCAGGTCGGAGTGATTTGGGAGATACGCAGTATTTT

v_gene: TRBV5-1
d_gene: NA
j_gene: TRBJ1-1
abundance: NA
CDR3aa: CASSVGPMLNTEAFF
CDR3nt: TGCGCCAGCAGCGTAGGACCGATGCTGAACACTGAAGCTTTCTTT

v_gene: TRBV7-7
d_gene: NA
j_gene: TRBJ2-2
abundance: NA
CDR3aa: CASSLDITTGELFF
CDR3nt: TGTGCCAGCAGCTTAGACATAACCACCGGGGAGCTGTTTTTT

v_gene: TRBV15
d_gene: NA
j_gene: TRBJ2-1
abundance: few
CDR3aa: CATSRDFQVYNEQFF
CDR3nt: TGTGCCACCAGCAGAGACTTTCAGGTCTACAATGAGCAGTTCTTC

v_gene: TRBV6-1
d_gene: NA
j_gene: TRBJ2-5
abundance: NA
CDR3aa: CASSNLRVLQETQYF
CDR3nt: TGTGCCAGCAGCAACTTGCGGGTTCTGCAAGAGACCCAGTACTTC

v_gene: TRBV7-3
d_gene: NA
j_gene: TRBJ2-1
abundance: NA
CDR3aa: CASSPTIGGEQFF
CDR3nt: TGTGCCAGCAGCCCCACGATAGGCGGAGAGCAGTTCTTC

v_gene: TRBV6-4
d_gene: NA
j_gene: TRBJ2-2
abundance: NA
CDR3aa: CASSDKWAGELFF
CDR3nt: TGCGCCAGCAGTGATAAGTGGGCCGGGGAGCTGTTTTTT

v_gene: TRBV6-2/TRBV6-3
d_gene: NA
j_gene: TRBJ1-5
abundance: few
CDR3aa: CASSYGRNQPQHF
CDR3nt: TGTGCCAGCAGTTACGGTCGCAATCAGCCCCAGCATTTT

v_gene: TRBV27
d_gene: TRBD2
j_gene: TRBJ2-1
abundance: NA
CDR3aa: CASSGTSGYNEQFF
CDR3nt: TGTGCCAGCAGCGGGACTAGCGGGTACAATGAGCAGTTCTTC

v_gene: TRBV20-1
d_gene: TRBD1
j_gene: TRBJ2-3
abundance: few
CDR3aa: CSASQGAKDTQYF
CDR3nt: TGCAGTGCTAGCCAGGGGGCTAAAGATACGCAGTATTTT

v_gene: TRBV20-1
d_gene: TRBD2
j_gene: TRBJ2-1
abundance: NA
CDR3aa: CSATLAGEQFF
CDR3nt: TGCAGTGCTACGCTAGCGGGTGAGCAGTTCTTC

v_gene: TRBV7-2
d_gene: NA
j_gene: TRBJ2-7
abundance: NA
CDR3aa: CASSLQRGRSYEQYF
CDR3nt: TGTGCCAGCAGCTTGCAACGGGGACGCTCCTACGAGCAGTACTTC

v_gene: TRBV6-5
d_gene: NA
j_gene: TRBJ2-7
abundance: few
CDR3aa: CASSYSRRTSYEQYF
CDR3nt: TGTGCCAGCAGTTACTCGAGACGCACATCCTACGAGCAGTACTTC

v_gene: TRBV2
d_gene: NA
j_gene: TRBJ2-5
abundance: NA
CDR3aa: CASSVLETQYF
CDR3nt: TGTGCCAGCAGTGTTTTAGAGACCCAGTACTTC

v_gene: TRBV7-8
d_gene: NA
j_gene: TRBJ2-3
abundance: NA
CDR3aa: CASSLEKTTGTQYF
CDR3nt: TGTGCCAGCAGCTTAGAGAAGACCACAGGTACGCAGTATTTT

v_gene: TRBV6-1
d_gene: TRBD2
j_gene: TRBJ2-3
abundance: few
CDR3aa: CASSDLAGGPDTQYF
CDR3nt: TGTGCCAGCAGTGACCTAGCGGGAGGGCCAGATACGCAGTATTTT

v_gene: TRBV7-2
d_gene: TRBD2
j_gene: TRBJ2-3
abundance: NA
CDR3aa: CASSLVPGGHTDTQYF
CDR3nt: TGTGCCAGCAGCTTAGTGCCGGGAGGCCACACAGATACGCAGTATTTT

v_gene: TRBV7-2
d_gene: NA
j_gene: TRBJ2-1
abundance: NA
CDR3aa: CASSPQFSYNEQFF
CDR3nt: TGTGCCAGCAGCCCCCAGTTCTCCTACAATGAGCAGTTCTTC

v_gene: TRBV19
d_gene: NA
j_gene: TRBJ2-7
abundance: few
CDR3aa: CASSPGTRSSYEQYF
CDR3nt: TGTGCCAGTAGTCCCGGGACTCGCAGCTCCTACGAGCAGTACTTC

v_gene: TRBV28
d_gene: TRBD1
j_gene: TRBJ1-5
abundance: NA
CDR3aa: CASSAGTGNQPQHF
CDR3nt: TGTGCCAGCAGTGCCGGGACAGGGAATCAGCCCCAGCATTTT

v_gene: TRBV27
d_gene: TRBD1
j_gene: TRBJ2-7
abundance: NA
CDR3aa: CASSFIDRGYEQYF
CDR3nt: TGTGCCAGCAGTTTTATCGACAGGGGTTACGAGCAGTACTTC

v_gene: TRBV20-1
d_gene: TRBD1
j_gene: TRBJ2-3
abundance: NA
CDR3aa: CSARQGRSRTDTQYF
CDR3nt: TGCAGTGCGAGACAGGGAAGAAGTAGGACAGATACGCAGTATTTT

v_gene: TRBV7-3
d_gene: NA
j_gene: TRBJ2-1
abundance: NA
CDR3aa: CASSHSGSSYNERFF
CDR3nt: TGTGCCAGCAGCCATAGCGGTAGCTCCTACAATGAGCGGTTCTTC

v_gene: TRBV7-9
d_gene: TRBD1
j_gene: TRBJ1-6
abundance: NA
CDR3aa: CASSPRGGQSHNSPLHF
CDR3nt: TGTGCCAGCAGCCCTAGAGGGGGACAGAGCCATAATTCACCCCTCCACTTT

v_gene: TRBV7-2
d_gene: NA
j_gene: TRBJ1-1
abundance: NA
CDR3aa: CASSFGGNTEAFF
CDR3nt: TGTGCCAGCAGCTTTGGAGGGAACACTGAAGCTTTCTTT

v_gene: TRBV7-9
d_gene: NA
j_gene: TRBJ2-7
abundance: NA
CDR3aa: CASSLGGAFGEVQYF
CDR3nt: TGTGCCAGCAGCTTAGGAGGGGCTTTCGGGGAGGTGCAGTACTTC

v_gene: TRBV6-1
d_gene: NA
j_gene: TRBJ2-5
abundance: NA
CDR3aa: CASRASETQYF
CDR3nt: TGTGCCAGCAGAGCCTCGGAGACCCAGTACTTC

v_gene: TRBV19
d_gene: NA
j_gene: TRBJ1-1
abundance: NA
CDR3aa: CASSSGANTEAFF
CDR3nt: TGTGCCAGTAGCTCCGGGGCGAACACTGAAGCTTTCTTT

v_gene: TRBV20-1
d_gene: NA
j_gene: TRBJ1-5
abundance: NA
CDR3aa: CSARGQGVLSSSNQPQHF
CDR3nt: TGCAGTGCTAGAGGTCAGGGTGTCTTATCAAGCAGCAATCAGCCCCAGCATTTT

v_gene: TRBV6-2/TRBV6-3
d_gene: TRBD2
j_gene: TRBJ2-7
abundance: NA
CDR3aa: CASSYPLIAGGPLYEQYF
CDR3nt: TGTGCCAGCAGTTACCCCCTAATAGCGGGAGGGCCCCTCTACGAGCAGTACTTC

v_gene: TRBV19
d_gene: NA
j_gene: TRBJ1-5
abundance: NA
CDR3aa: CASSIRADNQPQHF
CDR3nt: TGTGCCAGTAGTATTAGGGCAGACAATCAGCCCCAGCATTTT

v_gene: TRBV11-2
d_gene: NA
j_gene: TRBJ2-1
abundance: NA
CDR3aa: CASSLLDYEQFF
CDR3nt: TGTGCCAGCAGCCTTCTAGATTATGAGCAGTTCTTC

v_gene: TRBV27
d_gene: TRBD1
j_gene: TRBJ1-2
abundance: NA
CDR3aa: CASSESGTGLYGYTF
CDR3nt: TGTGCCAGCAGCGAATCCGGGACAGGGCTCTATGGCTACACCTTC

v_gene: TRBV10-3
d_gene: TRBD1
j_gene: TRBJ1-2
abundance: few
CDR3aa: CAISGDRAYGYTF
CDR3nt: TGTGCCATCAGTGGGGACAGGGCGTATGGCTACACCTTC

v_gene: TRBV28
d_gene: TRBD2
j_gene: TRBJ2-7
abundance: NA
CDR3aa: CASSVLAGIYEQYF
CDR3nt: TGTGCCAGCAGTGTCCTAGCGGGAATCTACGAGCAGTACTTC

v_gene: TRBV4-2
d_gene: NA
j_gene: TRBJ2-7
abundance: NA
CDR3aa: CASSQEAAGYYEQYF
CDR3nt: TGTGCCAGCAGCCAAGAGGCGGCAGGTTACTACGAGCAGTACTTC

v_gene: TRBV19
d_gene: NA
j_gene: TRBJ1-1
abundance: NA
CDR3aa: CASSTPGVVEAFF
CDR3nt: TGTGCCAGTAGTACCCCAGGGGTCGTCGAAGCTTTCTTT

v_gene: TRBV7-9
d_gene: NA
j_gene: TRBJ1-1
abundance: NA
CDR3aa: CASSLTGYRADTEAFF
CDR3nt: TGTGCCAGCAGCCTTACGGGATACAGAGCTGACACTGAAGCTTTCTTT

v_gene: TRBV4-1
d_gene: NA
j_gene: TRBJ2-5
abundance: NA
CDR3aa: CASSQERSVETQYF
CDR3nt: TGCGCCAGCAGCCAAGAGCGGTCCGTAGAGACCCAGTACTTC

v_gene: TRBV28
d_gene: NA
j_gene: TRBJ2-7
abundance: few
CDR3aa: CATFGAYEQYF
CDR3nt: TGTGCCACTTTTGGGGCCTACGAGCAGTACTTC